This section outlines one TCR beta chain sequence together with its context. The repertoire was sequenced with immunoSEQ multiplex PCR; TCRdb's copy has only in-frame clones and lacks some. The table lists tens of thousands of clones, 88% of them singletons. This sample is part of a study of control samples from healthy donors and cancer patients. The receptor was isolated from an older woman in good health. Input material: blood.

The CDR3 DNA sequence: TGTGCCAGTAGTAGTCCGGACAGGGGAAGCAATCAGCCCCAGCATTTT. Its translation: CASSSPDRGSNQPQHF. This chain connects TRBV19 to TRBJ1-5, with TRBD1 matching 9 bases. With V trimmed by 4 bases and J by 1 base, 5 bases remained unmatched. The CDR3 is made up of 16 amino acids. The V gene's germline CDR1 is LNHDA and CDR2 SQIVND (reference sequence).